Each of the 27 T cell receptor beta chains below was sequenced from the same sample in a study of CD8+CD57+ T cells in acquired aplastic anemia. Previously, flow cytometry had revealed CD8+CD57+ cell expansion in the patients chosen for sequencing. The study profiled TCR beta VDJ and CDR3 using genomic DNA as template. TCRdb recomputed calls from the reads with MiXCR, one row per CDR3 protein. The sample has a few hundred thousand distinct CDR3 sequences, roughly 34% seen once. Sequenced material: sorted CD4+, CD8+, or CD8+CD57+ T cells (not recorded which) from PBMCs. The receptors come from a human donor with aplastic anemia.

Only a few counts were recorded for this clonotype. This chain joins TRBV5-6 and TRBJ1-3; D call uncertain. The length of the CDR3 is 15 residues. The V end lost 4 bases, the J end lost 0 bases, and 11 bases lay between the germline ends. Germline-derived CDR1 and CDR2 are SGHDT and YYEEEE. CDR3 sequence (DNA): TGTGCCAGCAGCATTGGAGGTACCTCTGGAAACACCATATATTTT. Encoded protein: CASSIGGTSGNTIYF.

This clonotype appeared many times. The V gene is TRBV11-1, the J gene TRBJ1-2, with unresolved D. The ends were cut back, 5 bases at V and 6 bases at J, with 25 bases in the middle. The CDR3 runs to 17 residues. In germline, CDR1 is SGHAT, CDR2 FQDESV (reference sequence). CDR3 residues: CASSTWTDGDLGNGYTF. The CDR3, as DNA: TGTGCCAGCAGCACTTGGACGGACGGAGATCTCGGTAATGGCTACACCTTC.

The chain is built from TRBV5-8 and TRBJ2-2, with D maybe TRBD2 (5 bases). Trimming shortened V by 4 bases and J by 5 bases, and 15 bases separated the two germline ends. Germline-derived CDR1 and CDR2 are SGHTS and YDEGEE. The CDR3 consists of 15 residues. The CDR3 protein is CASSVRDRGTGELFF. Here the CDR3 DNA reads TGTGCCAGCAGCGTCCGCGATCGAGGGACCGGGGAGCTGTTTTTT.

CDR3 amino acids: CASSLALVRQGRGTQYF. DNA of the CDR3: TGTGCCAGCAGCTTAGCGCTAGTTCGGCAGGGCCGAGGGACCCAGTACTTC. The V call is TRBV11-1, the J call TRBJ2-5, with D perhaps TRBD1 (5 bases). V lost 0 bases and J 7 bases, leaving 21 bases between the germline ends. CDR1 and CDR2 from the germline V gene are SGHAT and FQDESV (reference sequence). This CDR3 region has 17 residues. Together with reference TRBV11-1 and TRBJ2-5, the CDR3 gives the full variable domain: EAEVAQSPRYKITEKSQAVAFWCDPISGHATLYWYRQILGQGPELLVQFQDESVVDDSQLPKDRFSAERLKGVDSTLKIQPAELGDSAMYLCASSLALVRQGRGTQYFGPGTRLLVL.

This clonotype was seen at least ten times. The chain joins TRBV15 to TRBJ2-3, with D hard to call. This CDR3 region has 15 residues. Germline V lookup: CDR1 LNHNV, CDR2 YYDKDF (reference sequence). The V end lost 0 bases, the J end lost 0 bases, and 7 bases lay between the germline ends. In nucleotides, the CDR3 is TGTGCCACCAGCAGAGATTGGGCGAGCACAGATACGCAGTATTTT. As protein: CATSRDWASTDTQYF.

V and J are TRBV29-1 and TRBJ2-3; TRBD2 matches at 10 bases. CDR1 and CDR2 from the germline V gene are SQVTM and ANQGSEA. CDR3 length: 15 amino acids. After removal of 4 bases from V and 2 bases from J, the junction contained 6 bases not matched to a gene. CDR3 sequence reads: CSVVGTSGNTDTQYF. CDR3 DNA: TGCAGCGTTGTGGGAACTAGCGGGAACACAGATACGCAGTATTTT.

The CDR3 spells CASSQDLILGAGSYNSPLHF. As DNA, the CDR3 is TGCGCCAGCAGCCAAGATTTGATTCTCGGTGCAGGTTCCTATAATTCACCCCTCCACTTT. The chain has TRBV4-1 and TRBJ1-6, with D uncertain. From germline, CDR1 is MGHRA and CDR2 YSYEKL. The CDR3 length is 20 residues. V lost 0 bases and J 1 base, leaving 19 bases between the germline ends.

This clonotype was found a few times. The rearrangement uses TRBV11-2 and TRBJ2-1; D remains ambiguous. The CDR3 is 13 amino acids. The germline CDR1 and CDR2 sequences are SGHAT and FQNNGV. Between the trimmed V and J ends, which lost 5 bases and 9 bases, there was a span of 14 bases. The CDR3 region has the DNA TGTGCCAGCAGCCTCGAAAATGGCGGTGAGCAGTTCTTC. Protein product: CASSLENGGEQFF.

This clonotype was counted a single time. The CDR3 loop reads CASSFLARGYETQYF. In DNA, the CDR3 is TGTGCCAGCAGCTTCTTAGCAAGGGGATATGAGACCCAGTACTTC. The gene calls are TRBV5-4 and TRBJ2-5; D perhaps matches TRBD1 (5 bases). This CDR3 spans 15 amino acids. Trimming pared 2 bases from V and 5 bases from J, leaving 16 bases between. Per germline, CDR1 SGHNT and CDR2 YYREEE (reference sequence).

V is TRBV27 and J is TRBJ1-2; D not resolved. Germline CDR1 and CDR2: MNHEY and SMNVEV (reference sequence). The CDR3 runs 13 residues. The V end lost 6 bases, the J end lost 7 bases, and 15 bases lay between the germline ends. In nucleotides, the CDR3 is TGTGCCAGCAGGTCCTTAGGCGTGCGTGGCTACACCTTC. Protein: CASRSLGVRGYTF.

On this clonotype: One end of the junction is discordant with germline, which a read error may explain. The gene calls are TRBV12-3 or TRBV12-4 and TRBJ2-2, with 8 nucleotides matching TRBD1. The CDR3 loop spans 15 amino acids. CDR3 residues: CANSLTGALTGELFF. In DNA, the CDR3 is TGTGCCAACAGTTTGACAGGGGCGCTGACCGGGGAGCTGTTTTTT.

This clonotype was observed many times. The chain couples TRBV29-1 to TRBJ2-3, with D unclear. Trimming took 2 bases from V and 0 from J, leaving 12 bases between them. Germline V lookup: CDR1 SQVTM, CDR2 ANQGSEA. This CDR3 is built from 15 residues. The DNA for the CDR3 is TGCAGCGTTGAACGTCTGCAGACTAGCACAGATACGCAGTATTTT. Its protein is CSVERLQTSTDTQYF.

As for this clonotype: A much larger clonotype is one base distant, so this may be a read error. The rearrangement links TRBV2 to TRBJ2-5; tentatively, D is TRBD2 (6 bases). Germline loops: CDR1 SNHLY, CDR2 FYNNEI. The CDR3 extends over 13 amino acids. V gave up 9 bases and J gave up 11 bases, with 22 bases separating them. The DNA of the CDR3 is TGTGCCAGTAGCGGCCCAAACTACAATGAGCAGTACTTC. Its translation: CASSGPNYNEQYF. The full variable domain, rest sourced from reference TRBV2 and TRBJ2-5, is EPEVTQTPSHQVTQMGQEVILRCVPISNHLYFYWYRQILGQKVEFLVSFYNNEISEKSEIFDDQFSVERPDGSNFTLKIRSTKLEDSAMYFCASSGPNYNEQYFGPGTRLLVL.

This clonotype was picked up a small number of times. The CDR3 spells CASSAGPNQETQYF. The CDR3 DNA reads TGTGCCAGCAGCGCGGGACCCAACCAAGAGACCCAGTACTTC. The chain links TRBV9 to TRBJ2-5; D possibly uses TRBD1 or TRBD2 (5 bases each). This CDR3 is 14 amino acids long. The V end was cut by 3 bases, the J end by 0 bases, with 9 bases between. Germline CDR1 and CDR2: SGDLS and YYNGEE.

This clonotype was observed a few times. The chain employs TRBV3-1 and TRBJ2-5, with 8 nucleotides matching TRBD1. The CDR3 consists of 15 residues. Germline CDR1 and CDR2: LGHDT and YNNKEL (reference sequence). Trimming removed 1 base from V and 4 bases from J; junction bases left unmatched: 5. This chain's CDR3 is CASSQGSGGGETQYF. In DNA, the CDR3 is TGTGCCAGCAGCCAAGGGTCAGGGGGCGGAGAGACCCAGTACTTC.

This clonotype was counted ten times or more. The CDR3 spells CASSVSPWGAFF. In nucleotides, the CDR3 is TGTGCCAGCAGTGTTTCCCCCTGGGGAGCTTTCTTT. The chain couples TRBV2 to TRBJ1-1; no reliable D call. Trimming cost V 4 bases and J 10 bases, with 13 bases left between them. The length of the CDR3 is 12 residues. Germline lookup yields CDR1 SNHLY and CDR2 FYNNEI.

The chain combines TRBV19 with TRBJ1-1, with 8 positions matching TRBD1. This CDR3 comprises 10 residues. Trimming cost V 9 bases and J 10 bases; bases outside gene matches: 4. CDR1 LNHDA and CDR2 SQIVND come from the germline V gene (reference sequence). This CDR3 reads CASSGGGAFF. For the CDR3, the DNA is TGTGCCAGCTCAGGGGGCGGAGCTTTCTTT.

On this clonotype itself: Given a much more abundant clone one base away, this may be a read error. The chain uses TRBV20-1 and TRBJ2-7; D unresolved. V was pared by 0 bases and J by 1 base, with 13 bases between. Germline CDR1 reads DFQATT; CDR2 reads SNEGSKA (reference sequence). The CDR3 covers 15 residues. CDR3 residues: CSARDPRGPSYEQYF. The CDR3 DNA sequence: TGCAGTGCTAGAGATCCGCGCGGACCTTCCTACGAGCAGTACTTC.

The table lists this clonotype with a few counts. The V gene is TRBV4-2, the J gene TRBJ2-7; 7 bases map to TRBD1. Germline V gives CDR1 LGHNA, CDR2 YNFKEQ. Trimming at V came to 2 bases and at J to 0 bases, leaving 7 bases not matched to a gene. The CDR3 has 16 residues. The CDR3 sequence: CASSQPGTVLSYEQYF. The CDR3 DNA reads TGTGCCAGCAGCCAACCCGGGACAGTTCTCTCCTACGAGCAGTACTTC.

A word on this clonotype: One end of the junction varies from germline; a read error may be responsible. CDR3 DNA: TGTGCCAGTAGTATCGGCAACTTC. This gives the protein CASSIGNF. This sequence joins TRBV19 and TRBJ2-7; no definite D call. Germline CDR1 and CDR2: LNHDA and SQIVND (reference sequence). This CDR3 comprises 8 residues.

The rearrangement joins TRBV6-2 or TRBV6-3 to TRBJ1-5; D possibly corresponds to TRBD1 (5 bases). V gave up 5 bases and J gave up 6 bases, with 20 bases separating them. Germline assignment: CDR1 MNHEY and CDR2 SVGEGT. This CDR3 contains 16 residues. CDR3 sequence reads: CASSNKFDRGGQPQHF. CDR3 nucleotides: TGTGCCAGCAGTAACAAATTCGACAGAGGCGGTCAGCCCCAGCATTTT.

The sample holds a few counts of this clonotype. At one end, the junction sequence differs from germline, possibly due to a read error. The chain carries TRBV10-3 and TRBJ2-7; perhaps TRBD2 as D (5 bases). The CDR3 runs to 13 residues. Per germline, CDR1 ENHRY and CDR2 SYGVKD. The CDR3 is CASSERRSAEQYF. For the CDR3, the DNA is TGTGCCAGCAGTGAACGGAGGTCCGCCGAGCAGTACTTC.

This clonotype was seen many times. The J gene is TRBJ2-7, the V gene TRBV5-6; 7 bases are shared with TRBD1. Germline CDR1 is SGHDT and CDR2 is YYEEEE. Trimming took 6 bases from V and 1 from J; bases not matched to a gene: 4. The CDR3 runs 13 residues. CDR3 DNA: TGTGCCAGCACCGAGGACAGGTCCTACGAGCAGTACTTC. Its protein is CASTEDRSYEQYF.

This chain connects TRBV30 to TRBJ1-5; tentatively, D is TRBD1 (6 bases). This CDR3 region has 14 residues. Germline V lookup: CDR1 GTSNPN, CDR2 SVGIG (reference sequence). V lost 0 bases, J lost 6 bases, and 12 bases lay in between. In nucleotides, the CDR3 is TGTGCCTGGAGTGTAAAAGGGGGGGGTCAGCCCCAGCATTTT. Amino acid sequence: CAWSVKGGGQPQHF.

This clonotype has just a few counts. This chain uses TRBV4-2 with TRBJ1-3, with 7 bases fitting TRBD1. This CDR3 region has 17 residues. Germline values: CDR1 LGHNA, CDR2 YNFKEQ. V shed 0 bases and J 4 bases; nucleotides not matched to a gene: 9. The CDR3 region is CASSQDNRGATGNTIYF. CDR3 DNA: TGTGCCAGCAGCCAAGATAACAGGGGCGCGACCGGAAACACCATATATTTT.

The J gene is TRBJ2-7, the V gene TRBV5-5; 7 bases are shared with TRBD2. CDR1 and CDR2 from the germline V gene are SGHKS and YYEKEE (reference sequence). After removal of 7 bases from V and 3 bases from J, the junction contained 13 bases not matched to a gene. The CDR3 length is 15 residues. The CDR3 coding sequence is TGTGCCAGCTCACCCTCTAGCGGCAACATCTACGAGCAGTACTTC. Its protein product is CASSPSSGNIYEQYF.

This clonotype was recorded at least ten times. V gene TRBV19 combines with J gene TRBJ2-7, with D perhaps matching TRBD1 (6 bases). CDR1 and CDR2 (germline): LNHDA, SQIVND (reference sequence). Trimming pared 5 bases from V and 4 bases from J, leaving 12 bases between. CDR3 length: 13 residues. The CDR3 region is CASSRQDRYEQYF. In DNA form, the CDR3 reads TGTGCCAGTAGTCGGCAAGACAGGTACGAGCAGTACTTC.